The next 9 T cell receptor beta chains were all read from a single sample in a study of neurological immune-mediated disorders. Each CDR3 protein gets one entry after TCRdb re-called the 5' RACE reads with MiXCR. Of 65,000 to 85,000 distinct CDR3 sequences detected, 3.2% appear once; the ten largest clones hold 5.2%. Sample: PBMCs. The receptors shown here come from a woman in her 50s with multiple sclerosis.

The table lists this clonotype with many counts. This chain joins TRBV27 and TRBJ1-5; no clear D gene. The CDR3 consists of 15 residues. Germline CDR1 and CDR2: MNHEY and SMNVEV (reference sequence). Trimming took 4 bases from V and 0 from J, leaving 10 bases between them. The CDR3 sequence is CASSWSWGSNQPQHF. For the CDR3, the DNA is TGTGCCAGCAGTTGGAGCTGGGGTAGCAATCAGCCCCAGCATTTT.

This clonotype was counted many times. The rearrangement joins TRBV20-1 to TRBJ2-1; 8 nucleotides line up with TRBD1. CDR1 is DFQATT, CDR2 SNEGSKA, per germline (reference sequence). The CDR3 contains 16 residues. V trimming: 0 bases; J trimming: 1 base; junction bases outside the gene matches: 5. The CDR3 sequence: CSARDIGQGSYNEQFF. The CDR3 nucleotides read TGCAGTGCTAGAGATATAGGACAGGGTTCCTACAATGAGCAGTTCTTC.

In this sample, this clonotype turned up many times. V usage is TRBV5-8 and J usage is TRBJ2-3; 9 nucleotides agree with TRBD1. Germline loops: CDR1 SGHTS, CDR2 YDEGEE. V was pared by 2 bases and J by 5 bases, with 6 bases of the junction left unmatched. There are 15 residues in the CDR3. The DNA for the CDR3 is TGTGCCAGCAGCTTACCGGGACAGGGTGTAGATACGCAGTATTTT. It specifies CASSLPGQGVDTQYF.

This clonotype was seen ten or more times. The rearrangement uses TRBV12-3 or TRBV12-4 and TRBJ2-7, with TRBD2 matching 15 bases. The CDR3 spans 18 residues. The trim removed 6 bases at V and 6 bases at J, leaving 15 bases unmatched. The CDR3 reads CASSRHPWTSGGAGEQYV. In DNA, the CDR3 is TGTGCCAGCAGCCGTCATCCGTGGACTAGCGGGGGGGCCGGCGAGCAGTACGTC.

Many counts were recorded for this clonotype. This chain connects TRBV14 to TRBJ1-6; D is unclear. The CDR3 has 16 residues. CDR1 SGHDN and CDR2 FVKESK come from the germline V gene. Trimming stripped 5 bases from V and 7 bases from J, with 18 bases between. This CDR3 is CASSFTSGTFNSPLHF. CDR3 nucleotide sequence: TGTGCCAGCAGCTTTACGTCAGGAACCTTCAATTCACCCCTCCACTTT.

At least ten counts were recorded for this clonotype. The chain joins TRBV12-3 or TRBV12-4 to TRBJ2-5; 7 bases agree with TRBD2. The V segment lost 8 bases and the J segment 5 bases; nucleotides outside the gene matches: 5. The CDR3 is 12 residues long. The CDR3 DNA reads TGTGCCAGCGCGGGAGTAGTGGAGACCCAGTACTTC. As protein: CASAGVVETQYF.

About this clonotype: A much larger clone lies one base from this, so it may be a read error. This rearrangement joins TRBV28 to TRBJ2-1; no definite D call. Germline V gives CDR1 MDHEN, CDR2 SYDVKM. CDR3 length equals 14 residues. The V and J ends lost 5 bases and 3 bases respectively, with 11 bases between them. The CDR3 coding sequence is TGTGCCAGCAGTCCTCGCAACAGCTACAATGAGCAGTTCTTC. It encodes CASSPRNSYNEQFF.

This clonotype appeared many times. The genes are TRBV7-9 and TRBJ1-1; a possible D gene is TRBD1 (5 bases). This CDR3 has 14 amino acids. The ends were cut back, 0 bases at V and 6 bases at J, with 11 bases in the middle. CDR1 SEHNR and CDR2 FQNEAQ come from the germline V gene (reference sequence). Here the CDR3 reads CASSLAWGGAEAFF. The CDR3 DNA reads TGTGCCAGCAGCTTAGCTTGGGGCGGTGCTGAAGCTTTCTTT. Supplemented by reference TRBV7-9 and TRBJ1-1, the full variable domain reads DTGVSQNPRHKITKRGQNVTFRCDPISEHNRLYWYRQTLGQGPEFLTYFQNEAQLEKSRLLSDRFSAERPKGSFSTLEIQRTEQGDSAMYLCASSLAWGGAEAFFGQGTRLTVV.

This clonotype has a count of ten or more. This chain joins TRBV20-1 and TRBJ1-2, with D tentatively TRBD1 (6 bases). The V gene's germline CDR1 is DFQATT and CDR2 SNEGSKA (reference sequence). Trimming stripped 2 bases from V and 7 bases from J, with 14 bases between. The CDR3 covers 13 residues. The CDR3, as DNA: TGCAGTGCTAGACGGGGGGGCGAGGGTGGCTACACCTTC. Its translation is CSARRGGEGGYTF.